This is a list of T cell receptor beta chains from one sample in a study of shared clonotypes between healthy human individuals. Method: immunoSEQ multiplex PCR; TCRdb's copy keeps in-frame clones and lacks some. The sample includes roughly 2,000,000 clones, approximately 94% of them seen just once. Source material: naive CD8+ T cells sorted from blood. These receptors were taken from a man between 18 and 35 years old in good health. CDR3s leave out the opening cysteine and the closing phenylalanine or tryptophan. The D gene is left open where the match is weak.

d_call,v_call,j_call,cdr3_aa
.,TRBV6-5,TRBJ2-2,ASRGDTGELF
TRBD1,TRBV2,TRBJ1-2,ASSDTGAGYT
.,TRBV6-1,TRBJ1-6,ASSEWEGVTYNSPLH
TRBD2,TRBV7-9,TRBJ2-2,ASSLASGRSGTGELF
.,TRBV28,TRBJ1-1,ASRLGRAALPEAF
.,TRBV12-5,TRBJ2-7,ASGLTDEGPYYEQY
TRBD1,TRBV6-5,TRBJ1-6,ASSLDRVDYHLH
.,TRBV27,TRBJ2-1,ASSLLAVSSYNEQF
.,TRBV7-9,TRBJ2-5,ASSVRDTGTQY
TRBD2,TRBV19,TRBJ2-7,ASSLGEGNEQY
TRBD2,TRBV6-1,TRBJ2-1,ASSETTSGTYNEQF
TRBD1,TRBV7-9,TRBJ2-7,ASSFLDRGPYEQY
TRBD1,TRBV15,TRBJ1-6,ATSQRRDSSPLH
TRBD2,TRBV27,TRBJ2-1,ASSEGLAGVYEQF
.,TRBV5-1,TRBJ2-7,ASSLASGYEQY
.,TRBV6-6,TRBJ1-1,ASSYGEGDTEAF
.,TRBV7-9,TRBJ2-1,ASSSTVLGDGRTNEQF
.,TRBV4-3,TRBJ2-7,ASSQDGAGYEQY
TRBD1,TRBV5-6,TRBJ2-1,ASSFEGGAYNEQF
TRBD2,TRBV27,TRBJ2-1,ASSFEAGAGGHEQF
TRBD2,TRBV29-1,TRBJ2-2,SVEGGTSGRAVSTGELF
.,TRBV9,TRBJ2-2,ASSPGGAELF
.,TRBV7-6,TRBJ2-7,ASSPSNSVFYEQY
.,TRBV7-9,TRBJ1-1,ASSPYVGEIDAEAF
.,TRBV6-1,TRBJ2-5,ASSGFDREGETQY
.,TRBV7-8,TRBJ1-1,ASSSQVYTEAF
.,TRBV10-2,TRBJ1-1,ASGEGGWTEAF
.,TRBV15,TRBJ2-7,ATSRPPLYEQY
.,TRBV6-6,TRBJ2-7,AGGSWDEQY
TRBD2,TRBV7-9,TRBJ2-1,ASSPSASGRMNEQF
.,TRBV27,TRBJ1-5,ASSFRGGQPQH
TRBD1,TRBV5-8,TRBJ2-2,ASFLRDRVRPDTGELF
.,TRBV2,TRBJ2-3,ASSEGGGTSTDTQY
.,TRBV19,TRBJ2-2,ASSIAAGPGELF
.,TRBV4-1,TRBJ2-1,ASSQDGFLGPHNEQF
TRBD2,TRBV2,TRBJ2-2,ASSEEGLAANTGELF
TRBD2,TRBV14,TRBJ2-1,ASSPAAREGHNEQF
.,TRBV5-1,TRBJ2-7,ASSLVSGTVEQY
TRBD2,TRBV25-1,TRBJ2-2,ASSDRGRGRVGELF
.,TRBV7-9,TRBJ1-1,ASSPNSGGAAF
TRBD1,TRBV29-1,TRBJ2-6,SVVPGTGSGTGANVLT
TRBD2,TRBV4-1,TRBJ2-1,ASGLLSGIYNEQF
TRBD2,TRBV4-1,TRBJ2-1,ASSQYTSGGVYNEQF
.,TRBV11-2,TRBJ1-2,ASSLLALSGYGYT
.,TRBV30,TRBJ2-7,AWSNYRTGSYEQY